This entry lists 20 T cell receptor beta chains sequenced from one sample in a study of shared clonotypes between healthy human individuals. CD8 cells classed as naive were CD45RO-negative and positively selected for CCR7, excluding terminally differentiated effector memory CD45RA+ cells. Data came from immunoSEQ multiplex PCR; TCRdb stores just in-frame clones and leaves some out. This sample carries about 1,900,000 clones, about 95% of them seen once, and the ten largest clones take more than 0.9%. The specimen sequenced was naive CD8+ T cells sorted from blood. These receptors all come from a man aged 18 to 35 in good health.

This clone was detected once. The rearrangement links TRBV14 to TRBJ2-7; D gene ambiguous. CDR3 length: 13 amino acids. The ends were cut back, 5 bases at V and 3 bases at J, with 11 bases in the middle. Looked up from germline, CDR1 is SGHDN and CDR2 is FVKESK. The CDR3 sequence: CASSGFSDYEQYF. CDR3 DNA: TGTGCCAGCAGCGGATTTTCAGACTACGAGCAGTACTTC.

Comment on this clone: The same CDR3 is also encoded by other DNA sequences in this sample. The V gene is TRBV7-6, the J gene TRBJ2-2; D is ambiguous. Germline V lookup: CDR1 SGHVS, CDR2 FNYEAQ. V lost 2 bases and J lost 7, with 2 bases in between. CDR3 size: 11 residues. CDR3 bases: TGTGCCAGCAGCTTACTCGGGGAGCTGTTTTTT. Protein sequence: CASSLLGELFF.

This chain joins TRBV5-1 and TRBJ1-1; D is uncertain. V lost 4 bases and J lost 6, with 16 bases in between. The CDR3 is 14 amino acids. Germline V gene lookup returns CDR1 SGHRS and CDR2 YFSETQ. The CDR3 reads CASSPRGSGSEAFF. The CDR3 DNA reads TGCGCCAGCAGCCCCCGGGGAAGCGGTTCTGAAGCTTTCTTT.

The chain carries TRBV19 and TRBJ2-2; D gene ambiguous. Germline values: CDR1 LNHDA, CDR2 SQIVND (reference sequence). V was cut by 1 base and J by 2 bases, with 8 bases left in between. The CDR3 extends over 15 amino acids. The CDR3: CASSIVSTNTGELFF. The CDR3 DNA sequence: TGTGCCAGTAGTATAGTGTCCACTAACACCGGGGAGCTGTTTTTT.

This clone was seen only once. The chain has TRBV5-8 and TRBJ1-5; 7 bases match TRBD1. J lost 8 bases, V lost 1 base, and 6 bases had no gene match. The CDR3 length is 14 residues. Germline V gives CDR1 SGHTS, CDR2 YDEGEE. CDR3 amino acids: CASSLIGQVEPQHF. CDR3 in DNA: TGTGCCAGCAGCTTGATCGGACAGGTCGAGCCCCAGCATTTT. Using reference TRBV5-8 and TRBJ1-5 for the parts outside the CDR3, the full variable domain is EAGVTQSPTHLIKTRGQQATLRCSPISGHTSVYWYQQALGLGLQFLLWYDEGEERNRGNFPPRFSGRQFPNYSSELNVNALELEDSALYLCASSLIGQVEPQHFGDGTRLSIL.

The chain has TRBV6-4 and TRBJ2-7, with no clear D. The germline gives CDR1 MRHNA, CDR2 SNTAGT. Deletions cut 0 bases from V and 4 bases from J, with 16 bases between. The CDR3 runs to 16 residues. The CDR3 here is CASSDSYPRPPYEQYF. The CDR3 region has the DNA TGTGCCAGCAGTGACTCCTACCCACGACCTCCTTACGAGCAGTACTTC.

A word on this clone: The junction departs from the called germline gene at one end, perhaps through a read error. The rearrangement joins TRBV13 to TRBJ1-6; 8 nucleotides align to TRBD1. Germline V gives CDR1 PRHDT, CDR2 FYEKMQ (reference sequence). The length of the CDR3 is 15 residues. CDR3 sequence (DNA): TGTGCCAGCAGCGTAGGACAGGGACTGAGTTCACCCCTCCACTTT. Translated: CASSVGQGLSSPLHF. The whole variable domain, filled in from reference TRBV13 and TRBJ1-6, reads AAGVIQSPRHLIKEKRETATLKCYPIPRHDTVYWYQQGPGQDPQFLISFYEKMQSDKGSIPDRFSAQQFSDYHSELNMSSLELGDSALYFCASSVGQGLSSPLHFGNGTRLTVT.

The CDR3 loop is CASMLRAGGYEQYF. In DNA, the CDR3 is TGCGCCAGCATGCTCCGGGCGGGGGGATACGAGCAGTACTTC. The V gene is TRBV5-1, the J gene TRBJ2-7; 8 bases are shared with TRBD2. CDR3 length equals 14 residues. The junction had 9 bases not matched to a gene; V was cut back by 6 bases and J by 4 bases. Germline-derived CDR1 and CDR2 are SGHRS and YFSETQ.

The chain combines TRBV16 with TRBJ2-7; D not certain. V was pared by 0 bases and J by 1 base, with 7 bases between. The CDR3 consists of 14 residues. Germline CDR1 reads KGHSY; CDR2 reads FQNENV. The CDR3 coding sequence is TGTGCCAGCAGCCAATCTTTTGTATCCTACGAGCAGTACTTC. Translation: CASSQSFVSYEQYF.

The V call is TRBV27, the J call TRBJ2-3; 8 nucleotides line up with TRBD1. Trimming at V came to 7 bases and at J to 0 bases, leaving 12 bases not matched to a gene. This CDR3 is 17 amino acids long. Germline loops: CDR1 MNHEY, CDR2 SMNVEV (reference sequence). The CDR3 loop is CASTPGLWTGSTDTQYF. In nucleotides, the CDR3 is TGTGCCAGCACTCCAGGCCTTTGGACAGGGAGCACAGATACGCAGTATTTT.

This chain links TRBV5-1 with TRBJ1-6; D not certain. The CDR3 is 17 amino acids. Trimming removed 0 bases from V and 6 bases from J, with 16 bases in between. Germline CDR1 and CDR2: SGHRS and YFSETQ. The CDR3 loop is CASSLGGVRTFNSPLHF. CDR3 in DNA: TGCGCCAGCAGCTTGGGTGGGGTAAGGACTTTTAATTCACCCCTCCACTTT.

The gene calls are TRBV19 and TRBJ2-1; TRBD1 matches at 11 bases. The CDR3 has 14 residues. Germline V lookup: CDR1 LNHDA, CDR2 SQIVND (reference sequence). The J segment lost 6 bases and the V segment lost 7 bases, leaving 5 bases of the junction unmatched. The CDR3 DNA reads TGTGCCAGTACTGGACAGGGGGCCCCCAATGAGCAGTTCTTC. Translated, it gives CASTGQGAPNEQFF.

This chain joins TRBV7-8 and TRBJ1-5; D uncertain. The CDR3 contains 17 residues. In germline, CDR1 is SGHVS, CDR2 FQNEAQ. V lost 1 base, J lost 4 bases, and 17 bases lay in between. CDR3 region: CASSLDHGIQGNQPQHF. In DNA, the CDR3 is TGTGCCAGCAGCTTAGATCACGGGATCCAAGGAAATCAGCCCCAGCATTTT.

J is TRBJ2-4 and V is TRBV5-6; 8 nucleotides align to TRBD2. Germline V gene data show CDR1 as SGHDT and CDR2 as YYEEEE. The V gene end was trimmed by 3 bases and the J gene end by 9 bases; junction bases not matched to a gene: 11. The CDR3 contains 15 residues. The CDR3: CASSSGGTPLGIQYF. In nucleotides, the CDR3 is TGTGCCAGCAGCTCGGGGGGGACACCTCTCGGCATTCAGTACTTC. The full variable domain, rest sourced from reference TRBV5-6 and TRBJ2-4, is DAGVTQSPTHLIKTRGQQVTLRCSPKSGHDTVSWYQQALGQGPQFIFQYYEEEERQRGNFPDRFSGHQFPNYSSELNVNALLLGDSALYLCASSSGGTPLGIQYFGAGTRLSVL.

This chain uses TRBV4-3 with TRBJ2-1; the match to TRBD2 covers 13 bases. The CDR3 runs to 17 residues. V lost 0 bases, J lost 7 bases, and 6 bases stayed unmatched. Germline V gives CDR1 LGHNA, CDR2 YSLEER. CDR3 sequence (DNA): TGCGCCAGCAGCCAAGATGGACTAGCGGGAGAGGGTAATGAGCAGTTCTTC. It encodes CASSQDGLAGEGNEQFF.

This chain links TRBV10-1 with TRBJ2-7, with TRBD1 identical over 8 bases. The CDR3 consists of 14 residues. The J segment lost 1 base and the V segment lost 5 bases, leaving 4 bases of the junction unmatched. Germline-derived CDR1 and CDR2 are WNHNN and SYGVQD (reference sequence). CDR3 bases: TGCGCCAGCAGTACGACAGGGGATTCCTACGAGCAGTACTTC. It translates to CASSTTGDSYEQYF.

J is TRBJ2-2 and V is TRBV7-9; D may be TRBD1 (6 bases). Germline CDR1 SEHNR, CDR2 FQNEAQ (reference sequence). This CDR3 has 14 amino acids. V was cut by 4 bases and J by 6 bases, with 12 bases left in between. This CDR3 reads CASSSKPGAGELFF. The CDR3, as DNA: TGTGCCAGCAGCTCAAAGCCAGGGGCCGGGGAGCTGTTTTTT.

This rearrangement joins TRBV7-9 to TRBJ1-1; TRBD1 matches 7 bases. The J segment lost 5 bases and the V segment lost 3 bases, leaving 6 bases of the junction unmatched. Looked up from germline, CDR1 is SEHNR and CDR2 is FQNEAQ (reference sequence). The CDR3 sequence is 14 residues long. The CDR3 DNA reads TGTGCCAGCAGCTTTGAGGGGGCGTATACTGAAGCTTTCTTT. Translation: CASSFEGAYTEAFF.

The chain carries TRBV5-6 and TRBJ2-3; D is unresolved. Germline CDR1 SGHDT, CDR2 YYEEEE. The CDR3 runs to 17 residues. The ends were cut back, 2 bases at V and 0 bases at J, with 16 bases in the middle. The CDR3 here is CASSFTIGPASTDTQYF. For the CDR3, the DNA is TGTGCCAGCAGCTTCACCATTGGACCGGCTAGCACAGATACGCAGTATTTT.

The chain has TRBV27 and TRBJ2-3; D is undetermined. From germline, CDR1 is MNHEY and CDR2 SMNVEV (reference sequence). Trimming removed 0 bases from V and 4 bases from J, with 5 bases in between. CDR3 length: 13 residues. This CDR3 reads CASSLSRSDTQYF. CDR3 in DNA: TGTGCCAGCAGTTTATCCCGCTCAGATACGCAGTATTTT.